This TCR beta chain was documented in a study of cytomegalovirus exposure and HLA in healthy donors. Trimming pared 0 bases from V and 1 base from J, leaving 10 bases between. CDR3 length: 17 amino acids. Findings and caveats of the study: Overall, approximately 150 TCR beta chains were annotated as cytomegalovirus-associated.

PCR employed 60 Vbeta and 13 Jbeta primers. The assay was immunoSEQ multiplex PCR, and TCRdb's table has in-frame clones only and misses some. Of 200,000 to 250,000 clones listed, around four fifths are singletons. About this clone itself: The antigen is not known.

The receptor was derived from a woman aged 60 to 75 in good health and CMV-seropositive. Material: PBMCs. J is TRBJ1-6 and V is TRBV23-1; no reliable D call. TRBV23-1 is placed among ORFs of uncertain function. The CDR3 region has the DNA TGCGCCAGCAGTCAATCTTCACACCAATCCTATAATTCACCCCTCCACTTT. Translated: CASSQSSHQSYNSPLHF.